The 11 T cell receptor beta chains below all came from one sample that was sequenced in a study of T cell clones after liver transplantation. Libraries were prepared by immunoSEQ multiplex PCR; TCRdb keeps only in-frame clonotypes and omits some of them. This table has 50,000 to 55,000 clones, approximately 71% appearing once. The source was CD4+ T cells from blood, collected more than 53 months after liver transplant. The receptors derive from a human patient who received a liver transplant. Some of these T cells may belong to the graft donor.

The chain employs TRBV11-3 and TRBJ2-3, with 7 bases lining up with TRBD2. The germline V gene encodes CDR1 SGHNT and CDR2 YENEEA. The CDR3 is 16 amino acids. Trimming took 5 bases from V and 1 from J; bases not matched to a gene: 9. This chain's CDR3 is CASSARGSGGTDTQYF. The CDR3 DNA reads TGTGCCAGCAGCGCCCGGGGGAGCGGGGGCACAGATACGCAGTATTTT.

The genes are TRBV4-2 and TRBJ1-5; TRBD1 matches 7 bases. Germline lookup yields CDR1 LGHNA and CDR2 YNFKEQ. J gave up 0 bases and V 5 bases, and 7 bases lay outside the gene matches. CDR3 length: 16 amino acids. CDR3 nucleotide sequence: TGTGCCAGCAGCGCCCGGGACAGCTATAGCAATCAGCCCCAGCATTTT. Translation gives CASSARDSYSNQPQHF.

The sample holds one count of this clone. V is TRBV7-3 and J is TRBJ1-5; TRBD1 aligns across 9 bases. Per the germline V gene, CDR1 is SGHTA and CDR2 is FQGTGA. CDR3 length: 17 amino acids. The V and J ends lost 4 bases and 1 base, in that order; junction bases with no gene match: 8. The CDR3 reads CASSWTGDWTSNQPQHF. The CDR3 bases are TGTGCCAGCAGCTGGACAGGGGATTGGACGAGCAATCAGCCCCAGCATTTT.

The V and J genes are TRBV7-2 and TRBJ1-3; possible D gene TRBD1, 6 bases. The CDR3 runs to 14 residues. The V gene's germline CDR1 is SGHTA and CDR2 FQGNSA. V gave up 6 bases and J gave up 0 bases, with 9 bases separating them. CDR3 in DNA: TGTGCCAGCAGTCAGGACAGCTCTGGAAACACCATATATTTT. The encoded protein is CASSQDSSGNTIYF.

The rearrangement uses TRBV11-2 and TRBJ2-2; a possible D gene is TRBD2 (6 bases). V was clipped by 4 bases and J by 5 bases, with 11 bases between them. The CDR3 has 14 residues. CDR1 is SGHAT, CDR2 FQNNGV, per germline. This chain's CDR3 is CASSSAGSTGELFF. The CDR3 DNA reads TGTGCCAGCAGCTCTGCGGGGTCAACCGGGGAGCTGTTTTTT.

The J gene is TRBJ1-6, the V gene TRBV30; the D gene is possibly TRBD1 (6 bases). Trimming removed 4 bases from V and 3 bases from J, with 7 bases in between. There are 13 residues in the CDR3. Looked up from germline, CDR1 is GTSNPN and CDR2 is SVGIG (reference sequence). CDR3 DNA sequence: TGTGCCTGGAAGGGGGACTATAATTCACCCCTCCACTTT. Translating it yields CAWKGDYNSPLHF.

The genes are TRBV5-5 and TRBJ2-3; 9 positions match TRBD1. Trimming removed 4 bases from V and 4 bases from J; junction bases left unmatched: 13. This CDR3 region has 17 residues. Germline CDR1 SGHKS, CDR2 YYEKEE (reference sequence). CDR3 bases: TGTGCCAGCAGCCTAGAACCGGGACAGGGAGGAGCAGATACGCAGTATTTT. Translation: CASSLEPGQGGADTQYF.

V is TRBV20-1 and J is TRBJ2-5; D is ambiguous. V gave up 2 bases and J gave up 7 bases, with 5 bases separating them. The V gene's germline CDR1 is DFQATT and CDR2 SNEGSKA (reference sequence). The CDR3 is made up of 10 amino acids. The CDR3 region has the DNA TGCAGTGCTAGAACGGGGACCCAGTACTTC. It translates to CSARTGTQYF.

This chain links TRBV4-1 with TRBJ1-1, with D possibly TRBD1 on 6 matching bases. V dropped 4 bases and J dropped 3 bases, with 12 bases sitting between them. In germline, CDR1 is MGHRA, CDR2 YSYEKL. The CDR3 sequence is 14 residues long. The CDR3 protein is CASSLRGGDTEAFF. DNA for the CDR3: TGCGCCAGCAGCCTCAGGGGAGGAGACACTGAAGCTTTCTTT.

This sequence joins TRBV6-5 and TRBJ2-7; TRBD1 aligns across 7 bases. The CDR3 totals 15 residues. CDR1 is MNHEY, CDR2 SVGAGI, per germline. Trimming cost V 6 bases and J 0 bases; bases outside gene matches: 8. The CDR3 spells CASRIRQGGSYEQYF. In DNA, the CDR3 is TGTGCCAGCAGAATTAGACAGGGTGGCTCCTACGAGCAGTACTTC.

The rearrangement links TRBV6-1 to TRBJ2-7; 9 nucleotides match TRBD1. V shed 4 bases and J 7 bases; nucleotides not matched to a gene: 14. Germline V CDR1 and CDR2: MNHNS, SASEGT. There are 16 residues in the CDR3. This chain's CDR3 is CASSGPRRDRVWEQYF. The DNA for the CDR3 is TGTGCCAGCAGTGGGCCACGCCGGGACAGGGTGTGGGAGCAGTACTTC.